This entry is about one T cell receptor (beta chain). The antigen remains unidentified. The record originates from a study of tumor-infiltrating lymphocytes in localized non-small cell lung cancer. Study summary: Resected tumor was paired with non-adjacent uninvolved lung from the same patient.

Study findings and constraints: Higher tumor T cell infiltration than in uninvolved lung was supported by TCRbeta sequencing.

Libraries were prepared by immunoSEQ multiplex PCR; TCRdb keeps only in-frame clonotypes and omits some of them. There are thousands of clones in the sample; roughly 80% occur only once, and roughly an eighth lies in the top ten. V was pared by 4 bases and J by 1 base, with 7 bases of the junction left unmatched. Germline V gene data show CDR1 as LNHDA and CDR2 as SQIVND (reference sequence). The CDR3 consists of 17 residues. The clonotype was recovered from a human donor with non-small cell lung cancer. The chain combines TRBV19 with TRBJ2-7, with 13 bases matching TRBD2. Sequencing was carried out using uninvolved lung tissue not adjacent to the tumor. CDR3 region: CASSKLAGGPDSYEQYF. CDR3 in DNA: TGTGCCAGTAGTAAACTAGCGGGAGGGCCGGATTCCTACGAGCAGTACTTC.